The 11 T cell receptor beta chains below come from one sample, sequenced in a study of patients and donors after allogeneic stem cell transplantation. TCRdb used MiXCR to reprocess the RT-PCR reads, holding one entry per CDR3 protein. The table records around 170,000 distinct CDR3 sequences, 24% of them present only once. Sequenced material: blood, either unsorted or a sorted T cell fraction (not recorded which). These receptors were taken from a human donor who was either an allogeneic HSCT recipient or a stem cell or donor lymphocyte infusion donor (not recorded which). It is not recorded whose cells these are; they may come from a transplant donor.

The V and J genes are TRBV5-1 and TRBJ1-1, with D hard to call. Germline CDR1 reads SGHRS; CDR2 reads YFSETQ. V gave up 2 bases and J gave up 4 bases, with 18 bases separating them. The CDR3 has 16 residues. The CDR3 bases are TGCGCCAGCAGCTTCGCGGTAGAAATAATGGCCACTGAAGCTTTCTTT. Amino acid sequence: CASSFAVEIMATEAFF.

This clonotype was recorded at least ten times. V usage is TRBV11-3 and J usage is TRBJ1-1; the D is unclear. Germline V gene data show CDR1 as SGHNT and CDR2 as YENEEA. CDR3 length: 14 amino acids. V lost 3 bases, J lost 6 bases, and 14 bases lay in between. The CDR3 sequence is CASSFGMTNAEAFF. CDR3 bases: TGTGCCAGCAGCTTTGGGATGACAAACGCTGAAGCTTTCTTT.

V usage is TRBV2 and J usage is TRBJ1-5; D unclear. Germline CDR1 reads SNHLY; CDR2 reads FYNNEI. The V and J ends lost 6 bases and 3 bases respectively, with 15 bases between them. The CDR3 has 15 amino acids. The CDR3 is CASSGTRGFNQPQHF. The CDR3 coding sequence is TGTGCCAGCAGCGGTACCCGGGGTTTCAATCAGCCCCAGCATTTT.

The genes are TRBV12-3 or TRBV12-4 and TRBJ1-6, with a tentative D call TRBD1 (6 bases). V was shortened by 7 bases and J by 8 bases, with 12 bases between the two germline ends. The length of the CDR3 is 13 residues. DNA for the CDR3: TGTGCCAGCAAGAGGACAGTGGATTCACCCCTCCACTTT. It codes for CASKRTVDSPLHF.

This clonotype occurred a few times. J is TRBJ1-1 and V is TRBV30; D is uncertain. V was pared by 5 bases and J by 3 bases, with 10 bases between. CDR1 and CDR2 (germline): GTSNPN, SVGIG (reference sequence). The CDR3 contains 12 residues. In DNA, the CDR3 is TGTGCCTGGGGACGGACGGACACTGAAGCTTTCTTT. Amino acids: CAWGRTDTEAFF.

The V call is TRBV5-6, the J call TRBJ2-1; weak D call: TRBD1 (5 bases). This CDR3 has 15 residues. The germline V and J ends were trimmed by 1 base and 0 bases, with 8 bases remaining between them. Germline values: CDR1 SGHDT, CDR2 YYEEEE. The CDR3 coding sequence is TGTGCCAGCAGCTTGTGGGGCAGCTCCTACAATGAGCAGTTCTTC. As protein: CASSLWGSSYNEQFF.

J is TRBJ1-1 and V is TRBV6-1, with D possibly TRBD1 on 5 matching bases. This CDR3 comprises 15 residues. V was cut by 2 bases and J by 1 base, with 11 bases left in between. Germline CDR1 is MNHNS and CDR2 is SASEGT. The CDR3 nucleotides are TGTGCCAGCAGTGAAAGCCCAGGGTGGAACACTGAAGCTTTCTTT. Its protein product is CASSESPGWNTEAFF.

In its sample, this clonotype was seen a few times. The chain uses TRBV20-1 and TRBJ1-4; a weak D match, TRBD1 (5 bases). CDR1 is DFQATT and CDR2 is SNEGSKA in the germline V gene (reference sequence). The CDR3 is 13 residues long. Trimming took 1 base from V and 8 from J, leaving 11 bases between them. CDR3 sequence (DNA): TGCAGTGCTAGAGGGGACTGGACCGAAAAACTGTTTTTT. Amino acids: CSARGDWTEKLFF.

This clonotype has only a few counts. The V call is TRBV7-8, the J call TRBJ2-1; D not certain. The V end was cut by 5 bases, the J end by 6 bases, with 8 bases between. Germline CDR1 and CDR2: SGHVS and FQNEAQ. The CDR3 runs to 12 residues. The DNA of the CDR3 is TGTGCCAGCAGCCATGGGGTCAATGAGCAGTTCTTC. Its protein is CASSHGVNEQFF.

The chain employs TRBV6-2 or TRBV6-3 and TRBJ2-1, with TRBD1 matching over 9 bases. The CDR3 runs to 15 residues. V was pared by 5 bases and J by 6 bases, with 8 bases of the junction left unmatched. Germline values: CDR1 MNHEY, CDR2 SVGEGT. The DNA of the CDR3 is TGTGCCAGCAGTACTAGGGACAGGGTTTTCAATGAGCAGTTCTTC. It translates to CASSTRDRVFNEQFF.

The J gene is TRBJ2-3, the V gene TRBV7-2; 8 positions match TRBD1. The CDR3 sequence is 13 residues long. Per the germline V gene, CDR1 is SGHTA and CDR2 is FQGNSA. The V gene end was trimmed by 5 bases and the J gene end by 12 bases; junction bases not matched to a gene: 10. DNA for the CDR3: TGTGCCAGCAGCGTCATCGACAGGGGCCCCCAGTATTTT. Amino acid sequence: CASSVIDRGPQYF.